A few counts support the clone carrying this TCR beta chain. With listed TCR primers and previously described methods, bulk TCR libraries were prepared. TCRdb used MiXCR to reprocess the PCR reads, holding one entry per CDR3 protein. In the table there are some 590,000 distinct CDR3 sequences, roughly 23% of which are singletons. These data are taken from a study of molecular identifiers for immune sequencing clone quantification. The V gene's germline CDR1 is LNHDA and CDR2 SQIVND (reference sequence). The CDR3 has 12 amino acids. Trimming removed 8 bases from V and 7 bases from J; junction bases left unmatched: 4.

The source of this sequence is a human donor in good health. Some libraries in this study had Jurkat cell RNA spiked in. The specimen was naive CD8+ T cells from blood, with Jurkat cell RNA spiked in. Subset indicated: FACS-sorted CD8+CD4-CCR7+CD45RA+ naive T cells. The chain recombines TRBV19 with TRBJ2-4, with TRBD1 identical over 8 bases. The CDR3 protein is CASGTGRNIQYF. The CDR3 nucleotides are TGTGCCAGTGGGACAGGAAGGAACATTCAGTACTTC.